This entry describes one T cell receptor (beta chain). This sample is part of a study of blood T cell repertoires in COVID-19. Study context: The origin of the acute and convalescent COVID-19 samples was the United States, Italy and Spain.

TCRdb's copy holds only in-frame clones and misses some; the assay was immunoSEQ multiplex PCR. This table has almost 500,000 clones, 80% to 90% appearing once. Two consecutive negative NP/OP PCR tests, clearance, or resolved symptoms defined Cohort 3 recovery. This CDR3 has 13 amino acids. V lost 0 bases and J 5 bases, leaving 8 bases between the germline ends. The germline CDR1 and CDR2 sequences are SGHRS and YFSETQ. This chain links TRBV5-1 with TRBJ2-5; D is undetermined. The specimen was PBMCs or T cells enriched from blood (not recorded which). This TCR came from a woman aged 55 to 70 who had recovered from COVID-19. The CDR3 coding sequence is TGCGCCAGCAGCTTGGCCTCCCGGGAGACCCAGTACTTC. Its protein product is CASSLASRETQYF.